The 16 T cell receptor beta chains presented below share a single source sample, sequenced in a study of shared clonotypes between healthy human individuals. Here immunoSEQ multiplex PCR was the method, and the copy in TCRdb shows in-frame clones only, minus some. The sample carries some 79,000 clones, 50% to 70% recorded once. The sample taken for sequencing was memory CD8+ T cells sorted from blood. As for subset: CD45RO+ cells pooled with CCR7-negative TemRA cells. These receptors were obtained from a man aged 25 to 40 in good health.

This chain links TRBV4-2 with TRBJ2-2; 8 bases align to TRBD1. The CDR3 extends over 16 amino acids. The germline V gene encodes CDR1 LGHNA and CDR2 YNFKEQ. Unmatched junction bases numbered 6, after V lost 1 base and J lost 5 bases. The CDR3 loop is CASSQAPTGETGELFF. The CDR3 DNA reads as TGTGCCAGCAGCCAAGCCCCGACAGGGGAAACCGGGGAGCTGTTTTTT.

This chain connects TRBV7-9 to TRBJ2-3, with 8 nucleotides matching TRBD1. Germline CDR1 reads SEHNR; CDR2 reads FQNEAQ (reference sequence). This CDR3 spans 15 amino acids. V lost 0 bases to trimming and J lost 3 bases; unmatched junction nucleotides: 2. The CDR3 sequence is CASSLARTGTDTQYF. In nucleotides, the CDR3 is TGTGCCAGCAGCTTAGCGCGGACAGGGACAGATACGCAGTATTTT.

This chain links TRBV19 with TRBJ2-1; TRBD2 agrees at 7 bases. Germline assignment: CDR1 LNHDA and CDR2 SQIVND (reference sequence). CDR3 length equals 13 residues. V shed 4 bases, J shed 7 bases, and the junction held 4 bases outside the gene matches. CDR3 residues: CASSNSGWNEQFF. CDR3 DNA: TGTGCCAGTAGTAATAGCGGGTGGAATGAGCAGTTCTTC.

The chain joins TRBV7-9 to TRBJ2-1; 7 bases fit TRBD2. The length of the CDR3 is 17 residues. With V trimmed by 2 bases and J by 7 bases, 14 bases remained unmatched. From germline, CDR1 is SEHNR and CDR2 FQNEAQ (reference sequence). CDR3 coding DNA: TGTGCCAGCAGCTTAAATAGCGGGTTCGAAGGGGTGAATGAGCAGTTCTTC. It translates to CASSLNSGFEGVNEQFF.

The chain combines TRBV6-1 with TRBJ2-7; tentatively, D is TRBD2 (6 bases). V gave up 5 bases and J gave up 3 bases, with 17 bases separating them. CDR1 and CDR2 (germline): MNHNS, SASEGT. This CDR3 region has 15 residues. The DNA for the CDR3 is TGTGCCAGCAGTAGAACGGATGGGGGGAACTACGAGCAGTACTTC. It codes for CASSRTDGGNYEQYF.

The J gene is TRBJ2-5, the V gene TRBV9, with 8 bases lining up with TRBD1. CDR1 and CDR2 from the germline V gene are SGDLS and YYNGEE. The CDR3 is 14 residues long. J lost 3 bases, V lost 3 bases, and 4 bases had no gene match. This CDR3 reads CASSDDRGKETQYF. CDR3 sequence (DNA): TGTGCCAGCAGCGATGACAGGGGTAAAGAGACCCAGTACTTC.

The chain couples TRBV13 to TRBJ2-3, with 14 bases fitting TRBD2. CDR3 length: 15 residues. Germline V gene data show CDR1 as PRHDT and CDR2 as FYEKMQ (reference sequence). Germline trimming cut 4 bases from V and 5 bases from J; bases unmatched to any gene: 2. The CDR3 nucleotides are TGTGCCAGCAGCTCAGGACTAGCGGGAGGAGATACGCAGTATTTT. As protein: CASSSGLAGGDTQYF.

Remarks on this clone: Other DNA sequences in the same sample also yield this CDR3. V usage is TRBV7-2 and J usage is TRBJ2-1; the D is unclear. Trimming cost V 1 base and J 6 bases, with 1 base left between them. The CDR3 has 11 residues. Germline CDR1 is SGHTA and CDR2 is FQGNSA. The chain's CDR3 is CASSLGNEQFF. The CDR3 region has the DNA TGTGCCAGCAGCTTAGGCAATGAGCAGTTCTTC. The full variable domain, with the rest looked up from reference TRBV7-2 and TRBJ2-1, is GAGVSQSPSNKVTEKGKDVELRCDPISGHTALYWYRQSLGQGLEFLIYFQGNSAPDKSGLPSDRFSAERTGGSVSTLTIQRTQQEDSAVYLCASSLGNEQFFGPGTRLTVL.

The chain uses TRBV7-9 and TRBJ2-2; 7 bases are shared with TRBD1. CDR1 SEHNR and CDR2 FQNEAQ come from the germline V gene (reference sequence). Trimming removed 5 bases from V and 7 bases from J; junction bases left unmatched: 10. CDR3 length: 15 residues. CDR3 residues: CASSGSRQGNGELFF. The CDR3 nucleotides read TGTGCCAGCAGCGGCAGTCGACAGGGAAACGGGGAGCTGTTTTTT.

The chain has TRBV27 and TRBJ2-3; no clear D gene. The ends were cut back, 5 bases at V and 2 bases at J, with 8 bases in the middle. The CDR3 length is 13 residues. CDR1 is MNHEY and CDR2 is SMNVEV in the germline V gene (reference sequence). CDR3 nucleotides: TGTGCCAGCAGTCCCATTTCCACAGATACGCAGTATTTT. It is translated as CASSPISTDTQYF.

This chain joins TRBV6-6 and TRBJ2-4, with 7 bases that match TRBD2. The germline CDR1 and CDR2 sequences are MNHNY and SVGAGI (reference sequence). The CDR3 length is 13 residues. The V gene end was trimmed by 8 bases and the J gene end by 7 bases; junction bases not matched to a gene: 8. DNA for the CDR3: TGTGCCAGCGCTAGCGGCCCTCAGAACATTCAGTACTTC. This translates into CASASGPQNIQYF.

CDR3 sequence reads: CASSLSPETQYF. Written as DNA, the CDR3 is TGTGCCAGCAGCTTATCGCCAGAGACCCAGTACTTC. This chain links TRBV7-6 with TRBJ2-5, with D hard to call. In germline, CDR1 is SGHVS, CDR2 FNYEAQ. This CDR3 has 12 residues. V dropped 2 bases and J dropped 4 bases, with 5 bases sitting between them.

To note about this clone: The identical CDR3 is also encoded by other nucleotide sequences in the sample. The chain employs TRBV14 and TRBJ2-1; 9 nucleotides align to TRBD2. The germline CDR1 and CDR2 sequences are SGHDN and FVKESK. The CDR3 extends over 16 amino acids. V trimming: 4 bases; J trimming: 3 bases; junction bases outside the gene matches: 7. DNA of the CDR3: TGTGCCAGCAGCCCCCTAACTAGCGGGCTCTACAATGAGCAGTTCTTC. It specifies CASSPLTSGLYNEQFF.

The J gene is TRBJ1-4, the V gene TRBV6-5; D remains ambiguous. The CDR3 consists of 14 residues. Trimming cost V 1 base and J 8 bases, with 11 bases left between them. The germline CDR1 and CDR2 sequences are MNHEY and SVGAGI. The CDR3 nucleotides are TGTGCCAGCAGTTACTTAGGCGTAGGCGAAAAACTGTTTTTT. Translating it yields CASSYLGVGEKLFF.

With regard to this clone: The identical CDR3 is also encoded by other nucleotide sequences in the sample. This sequence joins TRBV7-9 and TRBJ2-1; the D is unclear. The V and J ends lost 0 bases and 1 base respectively, with 4 bases between them. The CDR3 runs 14 residues. Germline V gene lookup returns CDR1 SEHNR and CDR2 FQNEAQ (reference sequence). CDR3 amino acids: CASSLAGSYNEQFF. CDR3 sequence (DNA): TGTGCCAGCAGCTTAGCGGGATCCTACAATGAGCAGTTCTTC.

The chain combines TRBV27 with TRBJ1-3; D is perhaps TRBD1 (5 bases). V was cut by 5 bases and J by 12 bases, with 20 bases left in between. The CDR3 is 14 amino acids. Per the germline V gene, CDR1 is MNHEY and CDR2 is SMNVEV (reference sequence). The CDR3 sequence: CASSAAGYRGGIYF. The CDR3 nucleotides read TGTGCCAGCAGTGCCGCAGGGTACCGCGGGGGCATATATTTT.